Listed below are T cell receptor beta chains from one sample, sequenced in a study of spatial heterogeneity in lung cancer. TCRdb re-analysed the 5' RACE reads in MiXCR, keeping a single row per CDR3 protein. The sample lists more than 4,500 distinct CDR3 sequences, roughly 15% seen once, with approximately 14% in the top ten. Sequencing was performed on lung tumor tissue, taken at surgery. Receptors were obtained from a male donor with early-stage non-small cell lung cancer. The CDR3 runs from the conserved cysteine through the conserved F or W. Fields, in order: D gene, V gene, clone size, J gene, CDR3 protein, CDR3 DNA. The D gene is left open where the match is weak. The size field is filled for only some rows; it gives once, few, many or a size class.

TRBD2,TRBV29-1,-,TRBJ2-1,CSVESGRALGEQFF,TGCAGCGTTGAGAGCGGGAGGGCCCTGGGTGAGCAGTTCTTC
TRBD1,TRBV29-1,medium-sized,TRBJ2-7,CSVAGTGGSYEQYF,TGCAGCGTGGCCGGGACAGGGGGGTCCTACGAGCAGTACTTC
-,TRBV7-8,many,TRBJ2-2,CASSLEARGVAAGELFF,TGTGCCAGCAGCTTAGAGGCGAGGGGGGTGGCCGCCGGGGAGCTGTTTTTT
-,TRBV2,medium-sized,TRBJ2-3,CASSDRLVPTDTQYF,TGTGCCAGCAGTGATCGACTGGTACCCACAGATACGCAGTATTTT
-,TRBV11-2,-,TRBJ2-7,CASSPKGGAANYEQYF,TGTGCCAGCAGCCCGAAGGGGGGCGCAGCGAACTACGAGCAGTACTTC
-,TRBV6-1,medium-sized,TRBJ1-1,CASEESGEPNTEAFF,TGTGCCAGCGAAGAAAGCGGGGAGCCCAACACTGAAGCTTTCTTT
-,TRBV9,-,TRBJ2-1,CASSVVAANEQFF,TGTGCCAGCAGCGTAGTTGCGGCCAATGAGCAGTTCTTC
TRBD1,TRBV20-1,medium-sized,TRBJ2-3,CSAAPSGGQGAGTDTQYF,TGCAGTGCTGCTCCCTCGGGGGGACAGGGGGCTGGAACAGATACGCAGTATTTT
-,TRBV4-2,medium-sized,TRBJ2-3,CASSLYLGSATQYF,TGTGCCAGCAGCCTCTATTTGGGTTCGGCTACGCAGTATTTT
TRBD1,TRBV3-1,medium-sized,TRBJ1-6,CASSQDRGFNSPLHF,TGTGCCAGCAGCCAGGACAGGGGATTCAATTCACCCCTCCACTTT
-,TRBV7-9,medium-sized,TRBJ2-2,CASSLMHAGELFF,TGTGCCAGCAGCTTAATGCACGCCGGGGAGCTGTTTTTT
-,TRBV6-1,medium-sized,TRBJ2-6,CASSESVDSSTF,TGTGCCAGCAGTGAATCTGTGGACAGTTCAACTTTC
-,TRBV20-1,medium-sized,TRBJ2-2,CSARDGGTGELFF,TGCAGTGCTAGAGATGGGGGCACCGGGGAGCTGTTTTTT
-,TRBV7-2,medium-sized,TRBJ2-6,CASSLGGSGANVLTF,TGTGCCAGCAGCTTAGGGGGCTCTGGGGCCAACGTCCTGACTTTC
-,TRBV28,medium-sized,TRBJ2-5,CASSFRQDQETQYF,TGTGCCAGCAGTTTTAGACAGGACCAAGAGACCCAGTACTTC
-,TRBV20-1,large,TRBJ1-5,CSARFGEQPQHF,TGCAGTGCTAGATTCGGGGAGCAGCCCCAGCATTTT
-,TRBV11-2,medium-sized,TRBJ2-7,CASSFSVPGYEQYF,TGTGCCAGCAGTTTTAGCGTTCCAGGCTACGAGCAGTACTTC
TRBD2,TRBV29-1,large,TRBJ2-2,CSWRGTTGELFF,TGCAGTTGGCGGGGGACCACCGGGGAGCTGTTTTTT
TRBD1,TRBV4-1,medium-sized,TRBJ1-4,CASSQEPRTGPGGKLFF,TGCGCCAGCAGCCAAGAACCGAGGACAGGGCCCGGGGGAAAACTGTTTTTT
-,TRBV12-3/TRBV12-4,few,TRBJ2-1,CASSLKTGFYNEQFF,TGTGCCAGCAGTTTGAAGACAGGATTCTACAATGAGCAGTTCTTC
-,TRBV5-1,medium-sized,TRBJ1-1,CASSLQGRAEAFF,TGCGCCAGCAGCTTGCAGGGCCGAGCTGAAGCTTTCTTT
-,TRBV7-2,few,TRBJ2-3,CASASGAWGTDTQYF,TGTGCCAGCGCGTCGGGGGCCTGGGGCACAGATACGCAGTATTTT
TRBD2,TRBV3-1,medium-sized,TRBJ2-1,CASSHAGGSSYNEQFF,TGTGCCAGCAGCCACGCGGGAGGAAGCTCCTACAATGAGCAGTTCTTC
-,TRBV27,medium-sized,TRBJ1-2,CASSLYGTPDNYGYTF,TGTGCCAGCAGTTTATACGGGACTCCAGATAACTATGGCTACACCTTC
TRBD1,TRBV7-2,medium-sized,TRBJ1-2,CASSLWGQGDYGYTF,TGTGCCAGCAGCTTATGGGGACAGGGGGACTATGGCTACACCTTC
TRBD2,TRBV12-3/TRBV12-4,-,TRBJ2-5,CASTTASGGGRQRGETQYF,TGTGCCAGCACCACTGCTAGCGGGGGGGGCAGACAAAGAGGAGAGACCCAGTACTTC
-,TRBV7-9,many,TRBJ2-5,CASSPQAETQYF,TGTGCCAGCAGCCCGCAGGCGGAGACCCAGTACTTC
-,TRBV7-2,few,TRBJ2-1,CASSPIKSSYNEQFF,TGTGCCAGCAGCCCTATCAAGAGCTCCTACAATGAGCAGTTCTTC
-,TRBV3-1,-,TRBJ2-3,CASSVSTDTQYF,TGTGCCAGCAGTGTCAGCACAGATACGCAGTATTTT
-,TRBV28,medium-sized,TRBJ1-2,CASSLPLGVYGYTF,TGTGCCAGCAGTTTGCCGCTCGGGGTATATGGCTACACCTTC
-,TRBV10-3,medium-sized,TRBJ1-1,CAISESIRRRPEAFF,TGTGCCATCAGTGAGTCGATTCGTCGTAGGCCTGAAGCTTTCTTT
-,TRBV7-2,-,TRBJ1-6,CASSLGGGVNSPLHF,TGTGCCAGCAGCTTAGGCGGAGGGGTTAATTCACCCCTCCACTTT
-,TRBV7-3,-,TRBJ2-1,CASSSEAALRDEQFF,TGTGCCAGCAGCTCCGAAGCGGCTCTACGGGATGAGCAGTTCTTC
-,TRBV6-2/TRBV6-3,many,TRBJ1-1,CASSIVRTEAFF,TGTGCCAGCAGTATCGTCCGGACTGAAGCTTTCTTT
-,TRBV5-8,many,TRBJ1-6,CASSAEGGVGNSPLHF,TGTGCCAGCAGCGCAGAGGGTGGGGTAGGGAATTCACCCCTCCACTTT
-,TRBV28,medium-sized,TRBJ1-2,CASSYGAYGYTF,TGTGCCAGCAGTTATGGGGCCTATGGCTACACCTTC
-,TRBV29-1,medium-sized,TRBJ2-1,CSVLSGTSSYNEQFF,TGCAGCGTTCTTTCAGGGACCAGCTCCTACAATGAGCAGTTCTTC
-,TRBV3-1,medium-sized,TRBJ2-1,CASSQRWGDEQFF,TGTGCCAGCAGCCAGCGCTGGGGGGATGAGCAGTTCTTC
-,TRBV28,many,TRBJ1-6,CAAADLRGSPLHF,TGTGCCGCCGCCGATCTCCGTGGTTCACCCCTCCACTTT
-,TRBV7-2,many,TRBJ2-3,CASSLGYTDTQYF,TGTGCCAGCAGCTTAGGGTACACAGATACGCAGTATTTT
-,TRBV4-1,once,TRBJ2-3,CASSGGPPPTDTQYF,TGCGCCAGCAGCGGGGGGCCACCCCCCACAGATACGCAGTATTTT
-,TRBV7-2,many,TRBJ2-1,CASSLEGGVSYNEQFF,TGTGCCAGCAGCTTAGAAGGTGGGGTATCCTACAATGAGCAGTTCTTC
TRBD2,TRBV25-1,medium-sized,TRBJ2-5,CASSEYTSGRETQYF,TGTGCCAGCAGTGAATATACTAGCGGGAGAGAGACCCAGTACTTC
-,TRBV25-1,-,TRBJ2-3,CASSLADTQYF,TGTGCCAGCAGTTTAGCGGATACGCAGTATTTT
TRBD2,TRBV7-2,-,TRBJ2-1,CASSSGTISYNEQFF,TGTGCCAGCAGCTCCGGGACTATATCCTACAATGAGCAGTTCTTC
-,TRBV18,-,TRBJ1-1,CASSSQGRNTEAFF,TGTGCCAGCTCCTCTCAAGGTCGGAACACTGAAGCTTTCTTT
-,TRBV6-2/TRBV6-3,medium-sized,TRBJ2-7,CASSHSYEQYF,TGTGCCAGCAGTCACTCCTACGAGCAGTACTTC
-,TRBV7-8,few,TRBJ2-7,CASSSQTGVEQYF,TGTGCCAGCAGCTCCCAAACGGGAGTAGAGCAGTACTTC
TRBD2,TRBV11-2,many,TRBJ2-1,CASSALGASGENEQFF,TGTGCCAGCAGCGCGTTGGGGGCTAGCGGGGAGAATGAGCAGTTCTTC